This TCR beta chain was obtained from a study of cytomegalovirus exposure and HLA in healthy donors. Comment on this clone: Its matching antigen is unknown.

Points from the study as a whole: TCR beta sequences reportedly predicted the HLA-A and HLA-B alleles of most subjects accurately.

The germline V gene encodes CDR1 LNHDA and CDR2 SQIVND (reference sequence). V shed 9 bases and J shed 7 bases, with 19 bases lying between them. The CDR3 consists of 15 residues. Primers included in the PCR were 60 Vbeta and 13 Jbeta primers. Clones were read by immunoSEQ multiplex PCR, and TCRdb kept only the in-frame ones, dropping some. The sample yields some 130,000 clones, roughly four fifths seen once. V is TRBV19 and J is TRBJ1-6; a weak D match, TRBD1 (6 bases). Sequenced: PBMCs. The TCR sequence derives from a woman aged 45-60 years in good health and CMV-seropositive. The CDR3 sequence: CASRGGLGWNSPLHF. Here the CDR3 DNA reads TGTGCCAGCCGGGGGGGGCTCGGGTGGAATTCACCCCTCCACTTT.